The 26 T cell receptor beta chains presented below share a single source sample, sequenced in a study of T cells in Graves' hyperthyroidism and ophthalmopathy (dated by TCRdb to about 2019). Library construction relied on multiplex PCR. Instrument on record: Illumina HiSeq 2000. The TCR beta CDR3 regions were amplified from the RNA transcripts. A first-round RT-PCR of the TCR CDR3 used the HTBI primer set with the Qiagen OneStep RT-PCR kit. TCRdb trimmed public reads at Q25 via fastp, called clones via MiXCR and kept in-frame beta chains. Every entry covers one CDR3 protein and lists the most common genes and DNA from its rows. The sample table holds 350,000 to 400,000 distinct CDR3 sequences, of which 18% were seen once. The top ten clones comprise less than 45% of the sample. The specimen sequenced was blood. These receptors were obtained from a man younger than 30 with Graves' ophthalmopathy.

V usage is TRBV7-3 and J usage is TRBJ2-1; TRBD1 matches 8 bases. The CDR3 is made up of 16 amino acids. Germline CDR1 SGHTA, CDR2 FQGTGA. V shed 1 base, J shed 4 bases, and the junction held 6 bases outside the gene matches. This chain's CDR3 is CASSLRQGSLYNEQFF. The CDR3 DNA follows: TGTGCCAGCAGCTTAAGACAGGGGTCCCTTTACAATGAGCAGTTCTTC.

In regard to this clonotype: One end of the junction does not line up with germline, which may come from a read error. The CDR3 DNA follows: TGCGCCAGCAGCTTGGATCGGGTTGGACTAGCGGCCTACGGGCAGTACTTC. Encoded protein: CASSLDRVGLAAYGQYF. The chain has TRBV5-1 and TRBJ2-7; 10 positions match TRBD2. Germline CDR1 and CDR2: SGHRS and YFSETQ. CDR3 length: 17 amino acids. Together with reference TRBV5-1 and TRBJ2-7, the CDR3 gives the full variable domain: KAGVTQTPRYLIKTRGQQVTLSCSPISGHRSVSWYQQTPGQGLQFLFEYFSETQRNKGNFPGRFSGRQFSNSRSEMNVSTLELGDSALYLCASSLDRVGLAAYGQYFGPGTRLTVT.

Many counts were recorded for this clonotype. V gene TRBV5-1 combines with J gene TRBJ1-2; 8 nucleotides agree with TRBD1. Unmatched junction bases numbered 8, after V lost 3 bases and J lost 1 base. Germline V gives CDR1 SGHRS, CDR2 YFSETQ. The CDR3 sequence is 16 residues long. The CDR3 spells CASSSSQGDFNYGYTF. Written as DNA, the CDR3 is TGCGCCAGCAGCTCGTCACAGGGGGACTTTAACTATGGCTACACCTTC.

This clonotype was recorded only once. It may be a read error: a sequence one base away is much more abundant. The V call is TRBV6-5, the J call TRBJ2-3; 10 positions match TRBD1. The CDR3 is 16 residues long. Germline assignment: CDR1 MNHEY and CDR2 SVGAGI. Unmatched junction bases numbered 4, after V lost 0 bases and J lost 4 bases. The CDR3 spells CASSYSDRGLADTQYF. The CDR3 nucleotides read TGTGCCAGCAGTTACTCGGACAGGGGGTTAGCAGATACGCAGTATTTT.

The chain is built from TRBV29-1 and TRBJ2-1; 7 nucleotides match TRBD1. The CDR3 contains 12 residues. V trimming: 5 bases; J trimming: 6 bases; junction bases outside the gene matches: 4. CDR1 and CDR2 from the germline V gene are SQVTM and ANQGSEA. CDR3 protein: CSVRQGINEQFF. The CDR3 DNA reads as TGCAGCGTTAGACAGGGAATCAATGAGCAGTTCTTC.

The chain combines TRBV27 with TRBJ2-7, with a tentative D call TRBD1 (5 bases). Trimming took 3 bases from V and 7 from J, leaving 13 bases between them. Germline CDR1 is MNHEY and CDR2 is SMNVEV (reference sequence). The CDR3 covers 13 residues. CDR3 DNA: TGTGCCAGCAGTTTGGGCAGGGCGGCGGAGCAGTACTTC. It is translated as CASSLGRAAEQYF.

The rearrangement uses TRBV10-3 and TRBJ2-1, with TRBD2 matching over 14 bases. CDR3 length: 18 amino acids. Germline assignment: CDR1 ENHRY and CDR2 SYGVKD. V dropped 6 bases and J dropped 2; count of bases not matched to a gene: 9. The CDR3 sequence is CAIRRTSGGREPYNEQFF. The CDR3 DNA sequence: TGTGCCATCAGGAGGACTAGCGGGGGGCGCGAGCCCTACAATGAGCAGTTCTTC.

This clonotype was seen at least ten times. The DNA for the CDR3 is TGTGCCAGCAGCTCCCACAGGCGAGCTAACTATGGCTACACCTTC. It translates to CASSSHRRANYGYTF. This chain joins TRBV7-8 and TRBJ1-2; tentative D call: TRBD1 (5 bases). Germline lookup yields CDR1 SGHVS and CDR2 FQNEAQ. Trimming removed 4 bases at V and 0 bases at J, with 12 bases between. This CDR3 is built from 15 residues.

This chain links TRBV19 with TRBJ1-2; D is ambiguous. The V gene lost 0 bases and the J gene lost 5 bases, with 7 bases spanning the gap. Germline values: CDR1 LNHDA, CDR2 SQIVND (reference sequence). CDR3 length: 13 residues. This CDR3 reads CASSIDSRYGYTF. In nucleotides, the CDR3 is TGTGCCAGTAGTATAGATTCCCGGTATGGCTACACCTTC.

This clonotype appeared a few times. V and J are TRBV3-1 and TRBJ2-1; D perhaps matches TRBD2 (6 bases). Per germline, CDR1 LGHDT and CDR2 YNNKEL (reference sequence). The CDR3 has 15 residues. V lost 4 bases, J lost 3 bases, and 13 bases lay in between. The CDR3 bases are TGTGCCAGCAGCCTGGGCCCGGGACTCTACAATGAGCAGTTCTTC. Translating gives CASSLGPGLYNEQFF.

The chain has TRBV20-1 and TRBJ2-5; 13 nucleotides agree with TRBD2. CDR3 length equals 15 residues. Unmatched junction bases numbered 9, after V lost 7 bases and J lost 4 bases. The germline V gene encodes CDR1 DFQATT and CDR2 SNEGSKA (reference sequence). The CDR3, as DNA: TGCAGTGTTTTTGGTACTAGCGGGGGGGGAGAGACCCAGTACTTC. Translating it yields CSVFGTSGGGETQYF.

The sample holds a few counts of this clonotype. The chain links TRBV6-1 to TRBJ1-2; 7 bases line up with TRBD1. The length of the CDR3 is 15 residues. The V gene's germline CDR1 is MNHNS and CDR2 SASEGT. Trimming took 0 bases from V and 6 from J; bases not matched to a gene: 7. The CDR3: CASSEAETGSNGYTF. CDR3 DNA sequence: TGTGCCAGCAGTGAAGCCGAGACAGGGTCAAATGGCTACACCTTC.

CDR3 region: CAIAGTTSYNEQFF. Written as DNA, the CDR3 is TGTGCCATCGCAGGGACCACCTCCTACAATGAGCAGTTCTTC. This rearrangement joins TRBV10-3 to TRBJ2-1; perhaps D is TRBD1 or TRBD2 (5 bases each). Germline V gene sequence: CDR1 ENHRY, CDR2 SYGVKD. CDR3 length: 14 amino acids. The ends were cut back, 8 bases at V and 0 bases at J, with 11 bases in the middle.

The chain combines TRBV28 with TRBJ1-3, with a tentative D call TRBD1 (6 bases). Germline CDR1 is MDHEN and CDR2 is SYDVKM. The CDR3 has 16 residues. V gave up 3 bases and J gave up 2 bases, with 14 bases separating them. CDR3: CASSFSAGAPGNTIYF. DNA for the CDR3: TGTGCCAGCAGTTTCTCAGCAGGGGCCCCTGGAAACACCATATATTTT. Supplemented by reference TRBV28 and TRBJ1-3, the full variable domain reads DVKVTQSSRYLVKRTGEKVFLECVQDMDHENMFWYRQDPGLGLRLIYFSYDVKMKEKGDIPEGYSVSREKKERFSLILESASTNQTSMYLCASSFSAGAPGNTIYFGEGSWLTVV.

The rearrangement joins TRBV27 to TRBJ2-1; D might be TRBD1 (6 bases). Trimming left V 2 bases short and J 4 bases short, with 9 bases between. The CDR3 is 14 amino acids. Germline V gene lookup returns CDR1 MNHEY and CDR2 SMNVEV (reference sequence). The DNA of the CDR3 is TGTGCCAGCAGTTTAGGACAGAGTTACAATGAGCAGTTCTTC. It translates to CASSLGQSYNEQFF.

The J gene is TRBJ2-2, the V gene TRBV7-6; 7 nucleotides align to TRBD2. This CDR3 is built from 16 residues. Germline V gives CDR1 SGHVS, CDR2 FNYEAQ. J was trimmed by 1 base and V by 5 bases; bases with no gene match: 7. CDR3 sequence (DNA): TGTGCCAGCAGCGGGGGGGGGACGGTGAACACCGGGGAGCTGTTTTTT. Translation: CASSGGGTVNTGELFF. The entire variable domain, with the rest obtained from reference TRBV7-6 and TRBJ2-2, is as follows: GAGVSQSPRYKVTKRGQDVALRCDPISGHVSLYWYRQALGQGPEFLTYFNYEAQQDKSGLPNDRFSAERPEGSISTLTIQRTEQRDSAMYRCASSGGGTVNTGELFFGEGSRLTVL.

This clonotype has at least ten counts. The chain combines TRBV5-1 with TRBJ1-1; a possible D gene is TRBD1 (6 bases). This CDR3 contains 14 residues. V gave up 4 bases and J gave up 0 bases, with 10 bases separating them. Germline CDR1 SGHRS, CDR2 YFSETQ. CDR3 nucleotide sequence: TGCGCCAGCAGCACCGGGACAATGAACACTGAAGCTTTCTTT. This gives the protein CASSTGTMNTEAFF.

This clonotype was detected a few times. V is TRBV6-1 and J is TRBJ2-7; D gene unclear. Trimming removed 7 bases at V and 5 bases at J, with 9 bases between. Per the germline V gene, CDR1 is MNHNS and CDR2 is SASEGT. The CDR3 spans 11 residues. The chain's CDR3 is CASILVDEQYF. The CDR3 DNA follows: TGTGCCAGCATATTGGTCGACGAGCAGTACTTC.

The chain employs TRBV6-1 and TRBJ2-5; 8 nucleotides align to TRBD2. The CDR3 is 14 residues long. Germline V gene sequence: CDR1 MNHNS, CDR2 SASEGT. V dropped 6 bases and J dropped 4; count of bases not matched to a gene: 7. CDR3 bases: TGTGCCAGCAGACCCCGGGGGGGGGGAGAGACCCAGTACTTC. This translates into CASRPRGGGETQYF.

The rearrangement uses TRBV20-1 and TRBJ2-1; D remains ambiguous. Per germline, CDR1 DFQATT and CDR2 SNEGSKA (reference sequence). Trimming cost V 1 base and J 0 bases, with 13 bases left between them. The CDR3 runs 16 residues. CDR3 residues: CSARVWRSSSYNEQFF. The CDR3, as DNA: TGCAGTGCTAGAGTCTGGCGGTCGAGCTCCTACAATGAGCAGTTCTTC.

The chain combines TRBV7-2 with TRBJ2-7, with D possibly TRBD2 on 6 matching bases. V was trimmed by 5 bases and J by 9 bases, leaving 14 bases between them. Germline assignment: CDR1 SGHTA and CDR2 FQGNSA. The CDR3 is 12 residues long. The chain's CDR3 is CASSPGGRGQYF. The CDR3 coding sequence is TGTGCCAGCAGCCCCGGGGGTCGGGGGCAGTACTTC. Full variable domain (outside the CDR3, taken from reference TRBV7-2 and TRBJ2-7): GAGVSQSPSNKVTEKGKDVELRCDPISGHTALYWYRQSLGQGLEFLIYFQGNSAPDKSGLPSDRFSAERTGGSVSTLTIQRTQQEDSAVYLCASSPGGRGQYFGPGTRLTVT.

The chain carries TRBV7-2 and TRBJ1-1; no definite D call. V was clipped by 5 bases and J by 4 bases, with 8 bases between them. Germline V lookup: CDR1 SGHTA, CDR2 FQGNSA. CDR3 size: 12 residues. The CDR3 is CASSAQFTEAFF. The CDR3 nucleotides read TGTGCCAGCAGCGCCCAATTCACTGAAGCTTTCTTT.

This clonotype was detected many times. V is TRBV28 and J is TRBJ1-2; TRBD1 agrees at 10 bases. The CDR3 is made up of 15 amino acids. Losses at the gene ends were 2 bases for V and 5 bases for J; bases not matched to a gene: 5. CDR1 is MDHEN, CDR2 SYDVKM, per germline. The CDR3 sequence: CASSLTGTGAYGYTF. The CDR3 nucleotides are TGTGCCAGCAGTTTAACCGGGACAGGGGCGTATGGCTACACCTTC.

The chain combines TRBV5-1 with TRBJ2-4; no definite D call. V dropped 4 bases and J dropped 0 bases, with 8 bases sitting between them. CDR3 length: 14 amino acids. In germline, CDR1 is SGHRS, CDR2 YFSETQ. The CDR3 DNA sequence: TGCGCCAGCAGCGCCAACCTAGCCAAAAACATTCAGTACTTC. Protein sequence: CASSANLAKNIQYF.

This clonotype was counted a few times. Here the CDR3 DNA reads TGTGCCAGCAGTGGGCGGCAGGGCTACACTGAAGCTTTCTTT. Encoded protein: CASSGRQGYTEAFF. The chain uses TRBV2 and TRBJ1-1; TRBD1 is a possible D gene (5 bases). V lost 4 bases and J 3 bases, leaving 12 bases between the germline ends. Germline V gives CDR1 SNHLY, CDR2 FYNNEI. The CDR3 totals 14 residues.

This clonotype was counted ten times or more. The rearrangement uses TRBV29-1 and TRBJ1-1; D not resolved. The germline gives CDR1 SQVTM, CDR2 ANQGSEA. The CDR3 has 13 amino acids. V was cut by 8 bases and J by 0 bases, with 13 bases left in between. This CDR3 reads CSCHGRMNTEAFF. Written as DNA, the CDR3 is TGCAGCTGCCACGGCAGGATGAACACTGAAGCTTTCTTT.